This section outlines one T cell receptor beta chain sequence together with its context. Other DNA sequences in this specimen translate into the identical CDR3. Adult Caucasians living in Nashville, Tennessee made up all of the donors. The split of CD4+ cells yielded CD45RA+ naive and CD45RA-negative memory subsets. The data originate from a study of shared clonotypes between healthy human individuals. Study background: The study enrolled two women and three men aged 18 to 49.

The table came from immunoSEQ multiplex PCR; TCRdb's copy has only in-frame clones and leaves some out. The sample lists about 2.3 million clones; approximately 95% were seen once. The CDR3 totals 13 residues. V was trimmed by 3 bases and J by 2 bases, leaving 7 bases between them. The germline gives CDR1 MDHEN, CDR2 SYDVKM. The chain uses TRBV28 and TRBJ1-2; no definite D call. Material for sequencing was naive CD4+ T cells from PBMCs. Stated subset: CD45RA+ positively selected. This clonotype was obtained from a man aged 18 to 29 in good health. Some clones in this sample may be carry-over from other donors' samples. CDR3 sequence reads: CASSLRGNYGYTF. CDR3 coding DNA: TGTGCCAGCAGTTTGCGCGGAAACTATGGCTACACCTTC.